This record looks at one T cell receptor (beta chain) sequence and its context. The antigen it binds to is not known. The sample holds no much larger clone one base away, and base qualities are not on file. From the cysteine through the phenylalanine, the CDR3 covers 16 amino acids. The entry retains the CDR3 DNA only, 48 bases that are in frame from base 1. V is trimmed back by 5 bases and J by 4 bases, and the junction contains 11 bases that no gene match accounts for. As encoded in the germline V gene, CDR1 is SGHVS while CDR2 is FQNEAQ. TCRbeta CDR3 regions were amplified from genomic DNA by means of the immunoSEQ Assay, a bias-controlled multiplex PCR. The study's processing was this. The number of nucleated cells in each sample was estimated by amplification of reference gene primers within the assay. To quantify the absolute abundance of each unique TCRbeta CDR3 rearrangement, sequence reads were collapsed and filtered. For each sample, productive Simpson clonality was calculated as the square root of Simpson's diversity index over productive rearrangements. TCRdb took over this immuneACCESS table, retaining in-frame rearrangements with V and J assigned. Such tables are incomplete; in checked studies, under half of the missing clones stem from an unresolved V gene, and the remainder is unexplained. D and trimming were read from the DNA, whereas the V and J calls and clone size are those reported in that table. The sample table shows hundreds of thousands of clones, and 90% are seen once. The leading ten clones occupy about 0.24% of the sample.

Collaborating institutions collected whole blood in K2EDTA tubes following their own protocols. Collaborator samples were shipped for TCRbeta analysis as frozen whole blood, isolated PBMCs, or DNA extracted from either sample type. The data belong to a study of blood T cell repertoires in COVID-19 (dated by TCRdb to about 2020). A note on the overall study: Collaborator samples came from the United States, Italy and Spain and covered acute and convalescent phases of COVID-19. The material from the prospective study consisted of cDNA or gDNA derived from T cells, B-cell-depleted T cells, or PBMCs. The dataset comprised deeply sampled blood TCRbeta repertoires from subjects exposed to, actively infected with, or recovered from COVID-19. The repertoires were released in a freely available public database intended as a resource for research on the immune response to SARS-CoV-2. Samples came from the ongoing ImmuneRACE study (first 160 participants) plus 1,254 subjects from 6 global collaborators. Nearly every sample came with metadata listing a de-identified subject ID, COVID-19 status, age in years and sex. Where HLA class I and class II types were available, the types were taken from metadata supplied by the sample provider, not from assay-based typing. What the work shows at the level of the full study, not this receptor alone: Clinical and demographic metadata were provided uncurated, with the amount varying by source and participant.

Recombination linked TRBV7-8 to TRBJ2-3, with TRBD2 identical over 8 junction bases. The receptor's source is a woman aged 18-29 years with acute or convalescent COVID-19. The sequenced sample consisted of peripheral blood. The sequenced DNA is TGTGCCAGCAGCCAAGCAGGCGGGGGGAACCCAGATACGCAGTATTTT. Translated, this gives CASSQAGGGNPDTQYF. Full variable domain (CDR3 extended with the reference TRBV7-8 and TRBJ2-3 proteins): GAGVSQSPRYKVAKRGQDVALRCDPISGHVSLFWYQQALGQGPEFLTYFQNEAQLDKSGLPSDRFFAERPEGSVSTLKIQRTQQEDSAVYLCASSQAGGGNPDTQYFGPGTRLTVL.